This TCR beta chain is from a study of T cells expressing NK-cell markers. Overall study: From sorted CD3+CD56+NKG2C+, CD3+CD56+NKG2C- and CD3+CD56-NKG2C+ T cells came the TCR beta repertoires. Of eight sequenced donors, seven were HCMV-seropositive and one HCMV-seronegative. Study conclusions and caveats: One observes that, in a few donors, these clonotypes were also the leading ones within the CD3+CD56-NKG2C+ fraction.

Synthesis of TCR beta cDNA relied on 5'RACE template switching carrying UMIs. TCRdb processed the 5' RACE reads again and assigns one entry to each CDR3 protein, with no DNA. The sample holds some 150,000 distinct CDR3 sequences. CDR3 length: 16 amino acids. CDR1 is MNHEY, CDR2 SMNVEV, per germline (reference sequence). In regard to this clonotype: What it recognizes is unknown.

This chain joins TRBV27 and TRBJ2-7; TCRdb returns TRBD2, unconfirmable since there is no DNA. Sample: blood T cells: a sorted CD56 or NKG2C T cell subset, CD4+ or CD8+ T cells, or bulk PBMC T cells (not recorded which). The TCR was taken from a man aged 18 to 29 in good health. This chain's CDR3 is CASSPSGLASPKEQYF.